This TCR beta chain originates from a study of early stage breast cancer tumors. V was pared by 2 bases and J by 5 bases, with 5 bases between. Germline lookup yields CDR1 GTSNPN and CDR2 SVGIG (reference sequence). CDR3 length: 11 residues. The method was immunoSEQ multiplex PCR; TCRdb's version includes in-frame clones alone and lacks a portion of them. The table lists around 25,000 clones, over 60% of them singletons. The V gene is TRBV30, the J gene TRBJ2-3; no reliable D call. Source material: breast tumor tissue. The clonotype comes from a person aged 60 to 70 with breast cancer. Here the CDR3 reads CAWSFRDTQYF. The CDR3 region has the DNA TGTGCCTGGAGTTTTAGAGATACGCAGTATTTT.